This T cell receptor (beta chain) emerged from a study of blood T cell repertoires in COVID-19. Repertoires were generated with immunoSEQ multiplex PCR, while TCRdb's copy carries only in-frame clones and drops some. Counted here are some 350,000 clones, about four fifths occurring once; the ten biggest clones make up about 2.7%. The CDR3 runs 12 residues. Between the trimmed V and J ends, which lost 8 bases and 8 bases, there was a span of 12 bases. CDR1 is MNHEY, CDR2 SVGAGI, per germline. Sample: peripheral blood. The receptor comes from a man under 40 with active or convalescent COVID-19. V usage is TRBV6-5 and J usage is TRBJ2-2; a weak D match, TRBD2 (6 bases). CDR3: CASSKGRGELFF. The DNA for the CDR3 is TGTGCCAGCTCCAAGGGGAGGGGGGAGCTGTTTTTT.